The 9 T cell receptor beta chains below all came from one sample that was sequenced in a study of T cell responses to AZD1222 COVID-19 vaccine. Measured with immunoSEQ multiplex PCR; TCRdb has only the in-frame clones, and not every one. The sample has about 150,000 clones; about 93% are singletons. The sequences come from peripheral blood, collected on day 0 of AZD1222 vaccination. The receptors were sampled from an adult in good health.

The chain links TRBV9 to TRBJ2-3, with 10 bases that match TRBD1. The V gene end was trimmed by 3 bases and the J gene end by 0 bases; junction bases not matched to a gene: 4. The germline gives CDR1 SGDLS, CDR2 YYNGEE. CDR3 length: 16 amino acids. This CDR3 reads CASSAGQGLSTDTQYF. Written as DNA, the CDR3 is TGTGCCAGCAGCGCGGGACAGGGGCTAAGCACAGATACGCAGTATTTT.

This rearrangement joins TRBV5-1 to TRBJ2-1; 8 bases match TRBD1. Germline CDR1 reads SGHRS; CDR2 reads YFSETQ. Germline trimming cut 4 bases from V and 4 bases from J; bases unmatched to any gene: 7. This CDR3 spans 15 amino acids. CDR3 coding DNA: TGCGCCAGCAGCGTAGGACAGGGAATATACAATGAGCAGTTCTTC. Translated: CASSVGQGIYNEQFF.

The V gene is TRBV24-1, the J gene TRBJ2-7; TRBD1 matches at 9 bases. J lost 1 base, V lost 3 bases, and 6 bases had no gene match. The CDR3 loop spans 16 amino acids. Germline CDR1 and CDR2: KGHDR and SFDVKD. CDR3: CATSDPAGTGSYEQYF. As DNA, the CDR3 is TGTGCCACCAGTGATCCCGCCGGGACAGGGTCCTACGAGCAGTACTTC.

The rearrangement uses TRBV27 and TRBJ2-5; the D is unclear. The CDR3 loop spans 13 amino acids. V gave up 4 bases and J gave up 6 bases, with 12 bases separating them. Germline-derived CDR1 and CDR2 are MNHEY and SMNVEV (reference sequence). The chain's CDR3 is CASSSGLGKTQYF. DNA of the CDR3: TGTGCCAGCAGTTCGGGCCTTGGAAAGACCCAGTACTTC.

V gene TRBV5-4 combines with J gene TRBJ2-1, with TRBD2 identical over 10 bases. The CDR3 covers 14 residues. The V gene end was trimmed by 10 bases and the J gene end by 5 bases; junction bases not matched to a gene: 9. Germline V gene sequence: CDR1 SGHNT, CDR2 YYREEE (reference sequence). This CDR3 reads CAHFTSGRDNEQFF. DNA of the CDR3: TGTGCCCACTTTACCAGCGGGAGGGACAATGAGCAGTTCTTC.

The chain couples TRBV28 to TRBJ2-1; 7 nucleotides match TRBD1. From germline, CDR1 is MDHEN and CDR2 SYDVKM. CDR3 size: 14 residues. Trimming took 2 bases from V and 2 from J; bases not matched to a gene: 0. CDR3 nucleotide sequence: TGTGCCAGCAGTTTACAGGGGGCCTACAATGAGCAGTTCTTC. It is translated as CASSLQGAYNEQFF. Based on the CDR3 plus reference TRBV28 and TRBJ2-1, the full variable domain is DVKVTQSSRYLVKRTGEKVFLECVQDMDHENMFWYRQDPGLGLRLIYFSYDVKMKEKGDIPEGYSVSREKKERFSLILESASTNQTSMYLCASSLQGAYNEQFFGPGTRLTVL.

The count of this clone is one. The V and J genes are TRBV15 and TRBJ1-5; D ambiguous. The CDR3 runs to 15 residues. Germline CDR1 reads LNHNV; CDR2 reads YYDKDF (reference sequence). The germline V and J ends were trimmed by 0 bases and 9 bases, with 15 bases remaining between them. The chain's CDR3 is CATSRDPGSLGPQHF. CDR3 DNA: TGTGCCACCAGCAGAGATCCGGGGAGCTTAGGGCCCCAGCATTTT.

The chain carries TRBV11-3 and TRBJ2-4, with D unclear. This CDR3 is built from 13 residues. The germline V and J ends were trimmed by 7 bases and 8 bases, with 15 bases remaining between them. Germline V CDR1 and CDR2: SGHNT, YENEEA. For the CDR3, the DNA is TGTGCCAGCACTCGAGACGCGGCGGACATTCAGTACTTC. As protein: CASTRDAADIQYF.

This chain joins TRBV28 and TRBJ2-5, with D unclear. The germline gives CDR1 MDHEN, CDR2 SYDVKM. V gave up 4 bases and J gave up 4 bases, with 10 bases separating them. This CDR3 spans 13 amino acids. The CDR3 bases are TGTGCCAGCAGTTCCCTCACCCCAGAGACCCAGTACTTC. Amino acids: CASSSLTPETQYF.